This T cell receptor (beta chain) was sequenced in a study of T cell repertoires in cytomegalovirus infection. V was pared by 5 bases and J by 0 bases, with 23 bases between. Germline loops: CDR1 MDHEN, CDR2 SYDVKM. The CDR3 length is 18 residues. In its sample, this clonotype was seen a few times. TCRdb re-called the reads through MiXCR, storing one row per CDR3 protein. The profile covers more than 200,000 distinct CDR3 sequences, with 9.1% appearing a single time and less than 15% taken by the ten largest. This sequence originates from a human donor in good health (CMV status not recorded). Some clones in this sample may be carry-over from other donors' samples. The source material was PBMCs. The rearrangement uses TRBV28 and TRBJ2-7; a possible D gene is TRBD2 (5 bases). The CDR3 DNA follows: TGTGCCAGCAGTCCCACTCGACTAAGAACAGATAGCTCCTACGAGCAGTACTTC. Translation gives CASSPTRLRTDSSYEQYF.